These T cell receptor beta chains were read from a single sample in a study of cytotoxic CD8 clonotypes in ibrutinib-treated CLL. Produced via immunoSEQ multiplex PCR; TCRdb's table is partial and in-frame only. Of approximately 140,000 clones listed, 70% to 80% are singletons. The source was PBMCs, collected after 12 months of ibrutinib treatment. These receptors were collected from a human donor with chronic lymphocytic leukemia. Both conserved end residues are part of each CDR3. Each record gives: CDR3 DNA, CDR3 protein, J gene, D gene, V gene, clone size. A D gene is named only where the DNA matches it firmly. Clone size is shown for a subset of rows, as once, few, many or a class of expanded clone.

CDR3nt: TGTGCCAGCAGCTTACCGAACACCGGGGAGCTGTTTTTT; CDR3aa: CASSLPNTGELFF; j_gene: TRBJ2-2; d_gene: NA; v_gene: TRBV7-8; abundance: NA
CDR3nt: TGTGCCAGCTCATCGGACCGGGACAGGGGCTACTTC; CDR3aa: CASSSDRDRGYF; j_gene: TRBJ2-7; d_gene: TRBD1; v_gene: TRBV18; abundance: NA
CDR3nt: TGTGCCAGCATCGGGACAGGGCTCACCGGGGAGCTGTTTTTT; CDR3aa: CASIGTGLTGELFF; j_gene: TRBJ2-2; d_gene: TRBD1; v_gene: TRBV7-8; abundance: few
CDR3nt: TGTGCCAGCAGCGTAGCTAGCGGGAGTGTCGGGGAGCTGTTTTTT; CDR3aa: CASSVASGSVGELFF; j_gene: TRBJ2-2; d_gene: TRBD2; v_gene: TRBV9; abundance: NA
CDR3nt: TGTGCCAGCAGCCTCCAGGGGAGAGGGGTTCTAGCCAAAAACATTCAGTACTTC; CDR3aa: CASSLQGRGVLAKNIQYF; j_gene: TRBJ2-4; d_gene: NA; v_gene: TRBV7-2; abundance: NA
CDR3nt: TGTGCCAGTAGTTCACTAGCGGACCAAGAGACCCAGTACTTC; CDR3aa: CASSSLADQETQYF; j_gene: TRBJ2-5; d_gene: TRBD2; v_gene: TRBV19; abundance: NA
CDR3nt: TGTGCCAGCAGCGCAGTAGCGGGACGAGACAATGAGCAGTTCTTC; CDR3aa: CASSAVAGRDNEQFF; j_gene: TRBJ2-1; d_gene: TRBD2; v_gene: TRBV9; abundance: NA
CDR3nt: TGTGCCATCAGTGGACAGAACACCTATGGCTACACCTTC; CDR3aa: CAISGQNTYGYTF; j_gene: TRBJ1-2; d_gene: NA; v_gene: TRBV10-3; abundance: NA
CDR3nt: TGTGCCAGTAGTATGGGATGGGAGCAGTTCTTC; CDR3aa: CASSMGWEQFF; j_gene: TRBJ2-1; d_gene: NA; v_gene: TRBV19; abundance: NA
CDR3nt: TGTGCCAGCACTAGCGGGTGGGCCGGGGAGCTGTTTTTT; CDR3aa: CASTSGWAGELFF; j_gene: TRBJ2-2; d_gene: TRBD2; v_gene: TRBV6-5; abundance: NA
CDR3nt: TGTGCCAGCAGCTTAAATAGCGGGACGGCGAACACCGGGGAGCTGTTTTTT; CDR3aa: CASSLNSGTANTGELFF; j_gene: TRBJ2-2; d_gene: TRBD2; v_gene: TRBV7-3; abundance: NA
CDR3nt: TGCGCCAGCAGCCCGCGGGGCGAGAACATTCAGTACTTC; CDR3aa: CASSPRGENIQYF; j_gene: TRBJ2-4; d_gene: NA; v_gene: TRBV5-1; abundance: NA